This T cell receptor beta chain is drawn from a study of blood T cell repertoires in COVID-19. The germline V gene has CDR1 ENHRY and CDR2 SYGVKD. CDR3 length: 15 residues. V shed 6 bases and J 2 bases; nucleotides not matched to a gene: 6. The assay was immunoSEQ multiplex PCR, and TCRdb's table has in-frame clones only and misses some. The table has a few hundred thousand clones, about 88% seen once. Assignments of participants to cohorts depended upon their own reported clinical history. Sequencing was carried out using PBMCs or T cells enriched from blood (not recorded which). The receptor comes from a woman aged 45-65 years who had been exposed to COVID-19. V gene TRBV10-3 combines with J gene TRBJ2-7, with 11 positions matching TRBD2. The CDR3 loop is CAISPTSGGTYEQYF. The CDR3 nucleotides are TGTGCCATCAGCCCCACTAGCGGGGGAACCTACGAGCAGTACTTC.